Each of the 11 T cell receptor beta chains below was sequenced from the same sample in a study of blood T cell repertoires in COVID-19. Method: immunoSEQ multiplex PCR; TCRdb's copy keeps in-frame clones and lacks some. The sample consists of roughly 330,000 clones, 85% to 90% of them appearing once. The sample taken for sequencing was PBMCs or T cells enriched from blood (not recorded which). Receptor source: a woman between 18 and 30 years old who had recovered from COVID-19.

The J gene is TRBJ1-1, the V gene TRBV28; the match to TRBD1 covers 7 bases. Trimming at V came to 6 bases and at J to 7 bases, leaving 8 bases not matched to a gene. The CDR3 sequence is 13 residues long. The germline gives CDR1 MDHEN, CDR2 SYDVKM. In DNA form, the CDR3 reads TGTGCCAGCAGCCTAACAGGGGATGGTGAAGCTTTCTTT. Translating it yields CASSLTGDGEAFF.

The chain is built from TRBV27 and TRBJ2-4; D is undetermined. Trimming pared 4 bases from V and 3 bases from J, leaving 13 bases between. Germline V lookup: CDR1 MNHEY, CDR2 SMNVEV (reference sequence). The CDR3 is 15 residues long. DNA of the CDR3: TGTGCCAGCAGTTCGTTGGCTCTTGACAAAAACATTCAGTACTTC. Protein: CASSSLALDKNIQYF.

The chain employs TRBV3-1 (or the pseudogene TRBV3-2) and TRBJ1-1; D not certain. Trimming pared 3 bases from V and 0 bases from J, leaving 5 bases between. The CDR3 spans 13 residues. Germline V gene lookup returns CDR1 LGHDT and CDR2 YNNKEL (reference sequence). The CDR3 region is CASSQRLNTEAFF. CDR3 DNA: TGTGCCAGCAGCCAGCGTTTGAACACTGAAGCTTTCTTT.

CDR3 loop: CASSHTSSGYEQYF. Here the CDR3 DNA reads TGTGCCAGCAGCCATACGAGTAGCGGATACGAGCAGTACTTC. The chain joins TRBV3-1 (or the pseudogene TRBV3-2) to TRBJ2-7; perhaps TRBD2 as D (6 bases). CDR1 LGHDT and CDR2 YNNKEL come from the germline V gene (reference sequence). The CDR3 has 14 residues. V was cut by 3 bases and J by 4 bases, with 13 bases left in between.

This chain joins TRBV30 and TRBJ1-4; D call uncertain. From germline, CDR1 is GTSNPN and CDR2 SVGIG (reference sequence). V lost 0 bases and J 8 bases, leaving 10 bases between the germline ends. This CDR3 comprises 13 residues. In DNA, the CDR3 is TGTGCCTGGAGTGTATCCCCCACAGAAAAACTGTTTTTT. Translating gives CAWSVSPTEKLFF.

The CDR3 region has the DNA TGTGCCATCAGGGCACTAGCGGGGGGCTACGAGCAGTACTTC. Encoded protein: CAIRALAGGYEQYF. The chain recombines TRBV10-3 with TRBJ2-7, with 12 bases aligning to TRBD2. Losses at the gene ends were 6 bases for V and 3 bases for J; bases not matched to a gene: 3. This CDR3 is built from 14 residues. Germline loops: CDR1 ENHRY, CDR2 SYGVKD.

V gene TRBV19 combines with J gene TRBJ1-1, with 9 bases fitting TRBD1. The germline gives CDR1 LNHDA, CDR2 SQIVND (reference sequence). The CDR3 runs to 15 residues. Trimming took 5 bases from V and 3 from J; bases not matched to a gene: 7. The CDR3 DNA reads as TGTGCCAGTAGTCCGGGACAGGGTACGGACACTGAAGCTTTCTTT. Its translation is CASSPGQGTDTEAFF. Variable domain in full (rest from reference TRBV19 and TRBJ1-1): DGGITQSPKYLFRKEGQNVTLSCEQNLNHDAMYWYRQDPGQGLRLIYYSQIVNDFQKGDIAEGYSVSREKKESFPLTVTSAQKNPTAFYLCASSPGQGTDTEAFFGQGTRLTVV.

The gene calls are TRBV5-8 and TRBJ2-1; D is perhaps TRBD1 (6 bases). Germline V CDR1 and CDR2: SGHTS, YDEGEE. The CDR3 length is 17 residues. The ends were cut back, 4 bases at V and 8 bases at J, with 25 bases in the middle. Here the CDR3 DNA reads TGTGCCAGCAGCCTTACCCCGACAGGCCGCTCAGTGTATGAGCAGTTCTTC. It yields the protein CASSLTPTGRSVYEQFF.

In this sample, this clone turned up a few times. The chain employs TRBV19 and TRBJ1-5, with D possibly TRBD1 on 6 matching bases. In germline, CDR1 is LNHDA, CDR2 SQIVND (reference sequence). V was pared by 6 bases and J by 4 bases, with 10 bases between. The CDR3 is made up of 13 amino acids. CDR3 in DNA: TGTGCCAGTAGATACACAGGGAATCAGCCCCAGCATTTT. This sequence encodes CASRYTGNQPQHF.

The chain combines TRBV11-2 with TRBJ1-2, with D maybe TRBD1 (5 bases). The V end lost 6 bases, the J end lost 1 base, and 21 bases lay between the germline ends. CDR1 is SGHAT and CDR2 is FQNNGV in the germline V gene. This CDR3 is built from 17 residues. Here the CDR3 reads CASRHYRFGGLNYGYTF. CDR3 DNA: TGTGCCAGCAGACATTACAGATTTGGGGGACTTAACTATGGCTACACCTTC.

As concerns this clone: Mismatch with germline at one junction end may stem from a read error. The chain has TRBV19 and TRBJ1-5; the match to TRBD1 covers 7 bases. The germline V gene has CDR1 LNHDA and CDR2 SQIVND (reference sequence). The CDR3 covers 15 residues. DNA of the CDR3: TGTGCCAGTAGTATAGGACAGGGTCACAATCGGCCCCAGCATTTT. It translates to CASSIGQGHNRPQHF. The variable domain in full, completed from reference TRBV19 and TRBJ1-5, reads DGGITQSPKYLFRKEGQNVTLSCEQNLNHDAMYWYRQDPGQGLRLIYYSQIVNDFQKGDIAEGYSVSREKKESFPLTVTSAQKNPTAFYLCASSIGQGHNRPQHFGDGTRLSIL.